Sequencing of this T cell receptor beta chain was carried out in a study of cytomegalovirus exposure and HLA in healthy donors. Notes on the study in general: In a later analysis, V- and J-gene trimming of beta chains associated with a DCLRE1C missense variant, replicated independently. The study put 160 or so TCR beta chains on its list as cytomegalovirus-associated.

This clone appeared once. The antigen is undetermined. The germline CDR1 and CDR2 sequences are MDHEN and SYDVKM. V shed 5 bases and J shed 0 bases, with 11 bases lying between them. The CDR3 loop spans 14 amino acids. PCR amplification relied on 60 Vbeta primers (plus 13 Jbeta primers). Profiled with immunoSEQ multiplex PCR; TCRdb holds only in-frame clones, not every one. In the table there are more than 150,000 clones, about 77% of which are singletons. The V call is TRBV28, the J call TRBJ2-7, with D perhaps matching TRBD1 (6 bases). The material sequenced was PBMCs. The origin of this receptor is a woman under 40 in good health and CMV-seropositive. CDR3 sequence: CASSLQGSSYEQYF. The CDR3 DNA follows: TGTGCCAGCAGTCTTCAGGGGAGCTCCTACGAGCAGTACTTC. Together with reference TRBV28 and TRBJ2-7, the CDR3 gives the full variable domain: DVKVTQSSRYLVKRTGEKVFLECVQDMDHENMFWYRQDPGLGLRLIYFSYDVKMKEKGDIPEGYSVSREKKERFSLILESASTNQTSMYLCASSLQGSSYEQYFGPGTRLTVT.